The 25 T cell receptor beta chains below all came from one sample that was sequenced in a study of cytomegalovirus exposure and HLA in healthy donors. 60 Vbeta and 13 Jbeta primers were used in PCR. Clones were read by immunoSEQ multiplex PCR, and TCRdb kept only the in-frame ones, dropping some. The sample totals roughly 84,000 clones. Sample: PBMCs. The source is a man between 50 and 59 years old in good health and CMV-seronegative.

V and J are TRBV5-1 and TRBJ1-6; D remains ambiguous. Per germline, CDR1 SGHRS and CDR2 YFSETQ. V gave up 0 bases and J gave up 7 bases, with 14 bases separating them. The CDR3 extends over 16 amino acids. CDR3 region: CASSLGGGSKNSPLHF. The CDR3 nucleotides read TGCGCCAGCAGCTTGGGAGGCGGGAGTAAGAATTCACCCCTCCACTTT.

V usage is TRBV6-6 and J usage is TRBJ1-2; D perhaps matches TRBD1 (6 bases). Germline CDR1 reads MNHNY; CDR2 reads SVGAGI (reference sequence). The CDR3 length is 13 residues. V was shortened by 0 bases and J by 8 bases, with 10 bases between the two germline ends. CDR3 in DNA: TGTGCCAGCAGTTACTCGAGCGGGGGCGGCTACACCTTC. It translates to CASSYSSGGGYTF.

The chain carries TRBV28 and TRBJ2-3, with TRBD2 matching over 9 bases. J lost 5 bases, V lost 7 bases, and 7 bases had no gene match. Germline loops: CDR1 MDHEN, CDR2 SYDVKM. The CDR3 sequence is 14 residues long. The CDR3 nucleotides are TGTGCCAGCACTGGCGGGGGGGCGGGAGATACGCAGTATTTT. Protein product: CASTGGGAGDTQYF.

The V gene is TRBV29-1, the J gene TRBJ1-1; possible D gene TRBD1, 6 bases. The CDR3 runs 13 residues. The V gene lost 5 bases and the J gene lost 4 bases, with 14 bases spanning the gap. Germline CDR1 and CDR2: SQVTM and ANQGSEA. The CDR3 region has the DNA TGCAGCGTTTCACAGGGTTTAGGCACTGAAGCTTTCTTT. Protein sequence: CSVSQGLGTEAFF.

This sequence joins TRBV9 and TRBJ2-7; 7 positions agree with TRBD1. J lost 3 bases, V lost 0 bases, and 6 bases had no gene match. CDR3 size: 15 residues. Germline assignment: CDR1 SGDLS and CDR2 YYNGEE. The chain's CDR3 is CASSVGGDRVYEQYF. CDR3 in DNA: TGTGCCAGCAGCGTAGGGGGAGACAGGGTCTACGAGCAGTACTTC.

Note on this clone: The junction does not match germline at one end; this may be a read error. At the DNA level, this CDR3 is encoded by other sequences in the same sample as well. V and J are TRBV7-7 and TRBJ1-2, with D perhaps matching TRBD1 (5 bases). The CDR3 is made up of 15 amino acids. Germline V gene lookup returns CDR1 SSHAT and CDR2 FNYEAQ (reference sequence). This CDR3 reads CASSPHLGGDYGYTF. CDR3 nucleotides: TGTGCTAGCAGCCCGCATTTGGGGGGGGACTATGGCTACACCTTC.

The J gene is TRBJ2-5, the V gene TRBV11-2; 8 bases are a match to TRBD1. CDR1 is SGHAT and CDR2 is FQNNGV in the germline V gene. The V segment lost 4 bases and the J segment 6 bases; nucleotides outside the gene matches: 10. This CDR3 is built from 15 residues. The DNA of the CDR3 is TGTGCCAGCAGCTCGTCGCAGGGGGCTAGGAAGACCCAGTACTTC. This translates into CASSSSQGARKTQYF.

The chain links TRBV14 to TRBJ1-2; 10 nucleotides agree with TRBD1. Germline loops: CDR1 SGHDN, CDR2 FVKESK. The ends lost 3 bases at V and 0 bases at J; junction bases unmatched: 4. This CDR3 contains 16 residues. Here the CDR3 reads CASSHGQGVSNYGYTF. The CDR3 DNA sequence: TGTGCCAGCAGCCACGGACAGGGGGTCTCTAACTATGGCTACACCTTC.

The chain employs TRBV2 and TRBJ1-2; 7 nucleotides align to TRBD1. The junction had 12 bases not matched to a gene; V was cut back by 1 base and J by 4 bases. The germline gives CDR1 SNHLY, CDR2 FYNNEI. This CDR3 contains 17 residues. CDR3 in DNA: TGTGCCAGCAGTGAAGTTGAGGCAAGGACAGGAGGCTATGGCTACACCTTC. Protein product: CASSEVEARTGGYGYTF.

The rearrangement links TRBV2 to TRBJ1-5, with D possibly matching TRBD1 (6 bases). Trimming removed 4 bases from V and 4 bases from J, with 11 bases in between. CDR1 and CDR2 (germline): SNHLY, FYNNEI. This CDR3 spans 14 amino acids. The CDR3 is CASSVGTPNQPQHF. CDR3 DNA: TGTGCCAGCAGTGTAGGGACACCGAATCAGCCCCAGCATTTT.

This chain joins TRBV28 and TRBJ2-7, with 8 bases that match TRBD1. With 5 bases clipped from V and 0 bases from J, the junction kept 6 bases outside the gene matches. CDR3 length: 15 amino acids. Germline-derived CDR1 and CDR2 are MDHEN and SYDVKM. The CDR3 region is CASSPGQATSYEQYF. The CDR3, as DNA: TGTGCCAGCAGTCCGGGACAGGCTACCTCCTACGAGCAGTACTTC.

The rearrangement joins TRBV5-1 to TRBJ1-2; TRBD1 matches 9 bases. The CDR3 runs 15 residues. The germline gives CDR1 SGHRS, CDR2 YFSETQ. V trimming: 4 bases; J trimming: 2 bases; junction bases outside the gene matches: 6. CDR3 in DNA: TGCGCCAGCAGCCCTACAGGGGGCGGGAACTATGGCTACACCTTC. It is translated as CASSPTGGGNYGYTF.

The chain has TRBV7-9 and TRBJ2-3; D might be TRBD1 (6 bases). Trimming removed 2 bases from V and 4 bases from J, with 13 bases in between. The germline V gene has CDR1 SEHNR and CDR2 FQNEAQ (reference sequence). The CDR3 runs to 15 residues. CDR3 loop: CASSLSRGDPDTQYF. The CDR3 region has the DNA TGTGCCAGCAGCTTATCCAGGGGAGATCCAGATACGCAGTATTTT.

This sequence joins TRBV7-2 and TRBJ2-1; 9 bases are a match to TRBD2. Germline CDR1 and CDR2: SGHTA and FQGNSA. The CDR3 is 14 residues long. The ends lost 5 bases at V and 9 bases at J; junction bases unmatched: 8. DNA for the CDR3: TGTGCCAGCAGCAACGCGGGGGGGTCGGGTGAGCAGTTCTTC. This encodes CASSNAGGSGEQFF.

J is TRBJ1-5 and V is TRBV27, with 10 bases matching TRBD1. The CDR3 extends over 15 amino acids. CDR1 is MNHEY and CDR2 is SMNVEV in the germline V gene (reference sequence). Trimming at V came to 9 bases and at J to 4 bases, leaving 9 bases not matched to a gene. The DNA for the CDR3 is TGTGCCAGTCGACCGGGACAGGGGAATAATCAGCCCCAGCATTTT. Residues: CASRPGQGNNQPQHF.

The chain joins TRBV28 to TRBJ1-1; TRBD1 matches 12 bases. Per the germline V gene, CDR1 is MDHEN and CDR2 is SYDVKM. With 6 bases clipped from V and 5 bases from J, the junction kept 7 bases outside the gene matches. The CDR3 has 15 residues. The CDR3 nucleotides are TGTGCCAGCAGGGGGACAGGGGGCGTTAGGACTGAAGCTTTCTTT. This encodes CASRGTGGVRTEAFF.

Concerning this clone itself: Its ends do not fully match the called genes, so a read error is possible. This CDR3 reads CASSYPGRTFSYGYNF. Here the CDR3 DNA reads TGTGCCAGCAGCTATCCCGGGAGGACTTTCTCGTATGGCTACAACTTC. This sequence joins TRBV7-9 and TRBJ1-2; unclear D gene. Germline V gives CDR1 SEHNR, CDR2 FQNEAQ (reference sequence). CDR3 size: 16 residues.

The chain joins TRBV6-5 to TRBJ1-3; TRBD1 is a possible D gene (5 bases). V lost 0 bases, J lost 4 bases, and 7 bases lay in between. CDR3 length: 14 amino acids. Germline V gene lookup returns CDR1 MNHEY and CDR2 SVGAGI. CDR3 sequence (DNA): TGTGCCAGCAGTTACTCCAGGGTCGGAAACACCATATATTTT. Amino acid sequence: CASSYSRVGNTIYF.

V usage is TRBV28 and J usage is TRBJ1-5, with D tentatively TRBD1 (5 bases). This CDR3 has 14 amino acids. V was pared by 6 bases and J by 4 bases, with 13 bases between. Germline assignment: CDR1 MDHEN and CDR2 SYDVKM. The CDR3 protein is CASSEPTANQPQHF. As DNA, the CDR3 is TGTGCCAGCAGCGAACCGACAGCGAATCAGCCCCAGCATTTT. The whole variable domain, remainder taken from reference TRBV28 and TRBJ1-5, is DVKVTQSSRYLVKRTGEKVFLECVQDMDHENMFWYRQDPGLGLRLIYFSYDVKMKEKGDIPEGYSVSREKKERFSLILESASTNQTSMYLCASSEPTANQPQHFGDGTRLSIL.

V gene TRBV5-6 combines with J gene TRBJ2-1; 8 bases map to TRBD2. V lost 1 base to trimming and J lost 10 bases; unmatched junction nucleotides: 13. Per germline, CDR1 SGHDT and CDR2 YYEEEE. This CDR3 has 16 amino acids. This CDR3 reads CASSLRGVAGFEEQFF. CDR3 nucleotides: TGTGCCAGCAGCTTGAGGGGGGTAGCGGGGTTTGAGGAGCAGTTCTTC.

The chain couples TRBV28 to TRBJ1-2; D gene ambiguous. Germline V gene lookup returns CDR1 MDHEN and CDR2 SYDVKM. CDR3 size: 13 residues. The V gene lost 3 bases and the J gene lost 1 base, with 6 bases spanning the gap. CDR3 nucleotides: TGTGCCAGCAGTTTGAGACATAACTATGGCTACACCTTC. Its translation is CASSLRHNYGYTF.

The chain employs TRBV9 and TRBJ1-4; maybe TRBD1 (5 bases). In germline, CDR1 is SGDLS, CDR2 YYNGEE. With 2 bases removed from V and 4 bases from J, the gap between germline ends came to 12 bases. CDR3 length: 15 residues. For the CDR3, the DNA is TGTGCCAGCAGCGTCTCCCAGGGCCTTAATGAAAAACTGTTTTTT. It is translated as CASSVSQGLNEKLFF.

The chain has TRBV6-5 and TRBJ2-1; tentatively, D is TRBD1 (5 bases). The germline gives CDR1 MNHEY, CDR2 SVGAGI. The CDR3 totals 15 residues. The V and J ends lost 9 bases and 4 bases respectively, with 19 bases between them. CDR3 coding DNA: TGTGCCAGTCAACGGGTAGGGGTTGGGTACAATGAGCAGTTCTTC. Residues: CASQRVGVGYNEQFF.

The CDR3 loop is CASSPKTDTQYF. For the CDR3, the DNA is TGTGCCAGCAGTCCTAAGACAGATACGCAGTATTTT. The chain couples TRBV7-9 to TRBJ2-3; D gene unclear. Trimming stripped 6 bases from V and 3 bases from J, with 7 bases between. Germline V gene sequence: CDR1 SEHNR, CDR2 FQNEAQ (reference sequence). This CDR3 has 12 amino acids.

V is TRBV4-2 and J is TRBJ2-3; D gene unclear. Germline V gene sequence: CDR1 LGHNA, CDR2 YNFKEQ. Trimming took 4 bases from V and 4 from J, leaving 15 bases between them. The CDR3 runs 15 residues. The CDR3 DNA is TGTGCCAGCAGCCCCCTCGGAACAGTCCCAGATACGCAGTATTTT. Residues: CASSPLGTVPDTQYF.